A single sample gave rise to the 16 T cell receptor beta chains below, sequenced in a study of shared clonotypes between healthy human individuals. Profiling relied on immunoSEQ multiplex PCR, and the TCRdb table lists in-frame clones only, not all of them. The sample records 2,100,000 or so clones, more than 90% being singletons. The specimen was naive CD4+ T cells sorted from blood. Regarding subset: CD45RA+ positively selected. The origin of the receptors is a man aged 18 to 29 in good health.

This chain uses TRBV5-4 with TRBJ2-3, with D unresolved. Germline V CDR1 and CDR2: SGHNT, YYREEE (reference sequence). This CDR3 is built from 14 residues. Trimming removed 0 bases from V and 1 base from J, with 6 bases in between. The CDR3 region has the DNA TGTGCCAGCAGCTTGGTGGACCGCACAGATACGCAGTATTTT. Residues: CASSLVDRTDTQYF.

V gene TRBV9 combines with J gene TRBJ2-7, with D uncertain. V lost 1 base and J lost 3, with 11 bases in between. CDR3 length: 14 amino acids. Germline V gives CDR1 SGDLS, CDR2 YYNGEE. The CDR3 sequence is CASSVSAGFYEQYF. The CDR3 DNA reads as TGTGCCAGCAGCGTATCGGCCGGTTTCTACGAGCAGTACTTC.

This chain links TRBV25-1 with TRBJ1-3; 9 nucleotides align to TRBD1. This CDR3 has 15 amino acids. The V gene end was trimmed by 3 bases and the J gene end by 4 bases; junction bases not matched to a gene: 4. In germline, CDR1 is MGHDK, CDR2 SYGVNS. CDR3 sequence: CASSDTGGRGNTIYF. For the CDR3, the DNA is TGTGCCAGCAGTGATACAGGGGGCCGAGGAAACACCATATATTTT.

This clone was seen a single time. The chain combines TRBV25-1 with TRBJ2-3, with 8 positions matching TRBD2. V dropped 10 bases and J dropped 2; count of bases not matched to a gene: 8. There are 14 residues in the CDR3. The germline CDR1 and CDR2 sequences are MGHDK and SYGVNS. CDR3 sequence (DNA): TGTGCCACCAAACGCGGGGGGACCACAGATACGCAGTATTTT. Translating gives CATKRGGTTDTQYF.

The CDR3 spells CASQGQEAYEQYF. The DNA of the CDR3 is TGTGCCAGCCAGGGCCAAGAAGCCTACGAGCAGTACTTC. V gene TRBV28 combines with J gene TRBJ2-7, with a possible D match to TRBD1 (5 bases). The CDR3 is 13 amino acids. The germline CDR1 and CDR2 sequences are MDHEN and SYDVKM. Trimming took 8 bases from V and 2 from J, leaving 13 bases between them.

This clone was recorded a few times. V usage is TRBV10-3 and J usage is TRBJ2-7; weak D call: TRBD1 (5 bases). V lost 3 bases and J 2 bases, leaving 11 bases between the germline ends. The CDR3 loop spans 14 amino acids. Germline V lookup: CDR1 ENHRY, CDR2 SYGVKD. The CDR3 loop reads CAISDRVRTYEQYF. The CDR3 DNA is TGTGCCATCAGTGACAGGGTTCGGACCTACGAGCAGTACTTC.

The CDR3: CASSLGDRSNEQFF. CDR3 coding DNA: TGCGCCAGCAGCTTGGGGGACAGGTCCAATGAGCAGTTCTTC. The gene calls are TRBV5-1 and TRBJ2-1; 8 nucleotides agree with TRBD1. The ends lost 0 bases at V and 6 bases at J; junction bases unmatched: 2. There are 14 residues in the CDR3. Per the germline V gene, CDR1 is SGHRS and CDR2 is YFSETQ. The variable domain in full, completed from reference TRBV5-1 and TRBJ2-1, reads KAGVTQTPRYLIKTRGQQVTLSCSPISGHRSVSWYQQTPGQGLQFLFEYFSETQRNKGNFPGRFSGRQFSNSRSEMNVSTLELGDSALYLCASSLGDRSNEQFFGPGTRLTVL.

The CDR3 DNA reads as TGCGCCAGCAGCTTAGGGGGGGCAATGAACACTGAAGCTTTCTTT. It yields the protein CASSLGGAMNTEAFF. V gene TRBV4-3 combines with J gene TRBJ1-1, with TRBD1 as a possible D gene (6 bases). Germline V CDR1 and CDR2: LGHNA, YSLEER. This CDR3 comprises 15 residues. Trimming pared 5 bases from V and 0 bases from J, leaving 13 bases between.

The chain links TRBV5-1 to TRBJ2-3, with D tentatively TRBD2 (6 bases). CDR1 is SGHRS and CDR2 is YFSETQ in the germline V gene. V was cut by 0 bases and J by 0 bases, with 11 bases left in between. This CDR3 comprises 16 residues. The CDR3 DNA reads TGCGCCAGCAGCTTGGTTTTTAGCGGAAGCACAGATACGCAGTATTTT. This encodes CASSLVFSGSTDTQYF.

The chain joins TRBV9 to TRBJ2-1, with TRBD1 matching 7 bases. The V gene end was trimmed by 3 bases and the J gene end by 4 bases; junction bases not matched to a gene: 4. CDR1 is SGDLS, CDR2 YYNGEE, per germline. The CDR3 sequence is 14 residues long. This CDR3 is CASSETGRYNEQFF. The CDR3 nucleotides are TGTGCCAGCAGCGAGACAGGGCGATACAATGAGCAGTTCTTC.

This chain joins TRBV7-2 and TRBJ1-2, with D possibly matching TRBD1 (6 bases). The CDR3 totals 16 residues. V lost 6 bases, J lost 2 bases, and 19 bases lay in between. CDR1 and CDR2 (germline): SGHTA, FQGNSA. This chain's CDR3 is CASRTFPGQINYGYTF. The DNA of the CDR3 is TGTGCCAGCAGAACCTTTCCGGGACAAATAAACTATGGCTACACCTTC.

This sequence joins TRBV7-8 and TRBJ1-5; 8 bases map to TRBD1. Per germline, CDR1 SGHVS and CDR2 FQNEAQ. V lost 5 bases, J lost 2 bases, and 11 bases stayed unmatched. This CDR3 is 17 amino acids long. The CDR3 DNA reads TGTGCCAGCAGCCAGCGACAGGGGCGGAGTGGCAATCAGCCCCAGCATTTT. As protein: CASSQRQGRSGNQPQHF.

With regard to this clone: The sample carries other DNA sequences with the same CDR3. The chain employs TRBV20-1 and TRBJ2-7; no reliable D call. V shed 5 bases and J shed 1 base, with 3 bases lying between them. Germline V lookup: CDR1 DFQATT, CDR2 SNEGSKA (reference sequence). The CDR3 extends over 10 amino acids. CDR3 in DNA: TGCAGTGCTCGGTCCTACGAGCAGTACTTC. This encodes CSARSYEQYF.

The chain employs TRBV4-1 and TRBJ2-3, with D unclear. This CDR3 has 12 residues. The V gene lost 0 bases and the J gene lost 8 bases, with 6 bases spanning the gap. Germline loops: CDR1 MGHRA, CDR2 YSYEKL. The CDR3 DNA is TGCGCCAGCAGCCAAGATGGGGTTACGCAGTATTTT. Protein: CASSQDGVTQYF.

The chain uses TRBV28 and TRBJ1-2; 8 nucleotides agree with TRBD1. Germline V CDR1 and CDR2: MDHEN, SYDVKM. The V gene end was trimmed by 4 bases and the J gene end by 8 bases; junction bases not matched to a gene: 6. The CDR3 spans 13 residues. The CDR3 loop reads CASSSPDRDGYTF. Written as DNA, the CDR3 is TGTGCCAGCAGTTCCCCGGACAGGGACGGCTACACCTTC.

With respect to this clone: This specimen includes other DNA sequences encoding the same CDR3. The chain combines TRBV6-1 with TRBJ1-2; D call uncertain. The CDR3 runs to 14 residues. V dropped 1 base and J dropped 0 bases, with 6 bases sitting between them. Per the germline V gene, CDR1 is MNHNS and CDR2 is SASEGT. CDR3 protein: CASSEGGANYGYTF. The CDR3, as DNA: TGTGCCAGCAGTGAAGGTGGAGCTAACTATGGCTACACCTTC.